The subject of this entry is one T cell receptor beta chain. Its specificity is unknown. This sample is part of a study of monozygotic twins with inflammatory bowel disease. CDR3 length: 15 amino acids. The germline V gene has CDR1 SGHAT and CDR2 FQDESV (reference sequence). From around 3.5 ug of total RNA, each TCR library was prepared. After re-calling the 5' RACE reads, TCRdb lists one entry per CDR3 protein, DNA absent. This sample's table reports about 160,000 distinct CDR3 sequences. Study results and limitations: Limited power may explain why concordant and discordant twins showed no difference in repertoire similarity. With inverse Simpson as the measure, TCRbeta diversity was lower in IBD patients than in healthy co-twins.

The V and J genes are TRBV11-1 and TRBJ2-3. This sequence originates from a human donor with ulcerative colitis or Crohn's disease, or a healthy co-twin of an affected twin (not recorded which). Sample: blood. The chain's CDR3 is CASSLAQDGTDTQYF.